One sample yielded the 24 T cell receptor beta chains listed below, sequenced in a study of T cell changes during pregnancy in multiple sclerosis. Produced via immunoSEQ multiplex PCR; TCRdb's table is partial and in-frame only. The sample lists 68,000 or so clones, 91% occurring once. Sample: peripheral blood, taken in the second trimester of pregnancy. The receptors here all came from a female donor with multiple sclerosis, enrolled in a pregnancy study.

CDR3 region: CASSLVPGEAFF. The CDR3 nucleotides read TGTGCCAGCAGCTTAGTTCCGGGAGAAGCTTTCTTT. The gene calls are TRBV11-3 and TRBJ1-1, with unresolved D. This CDR3 is built from 12 residues. Germline V gene data show CDR1 as SGHNT and CDR2 as YENEEA. The V gene lost 1 base and the J gene lost 8 bases, with 8 bases spanning the gap.

The chain combines TRBV18 with TRBJ2-1; D uncertain. The V and J ends lost 1 base and 10 bases respectively, with 5 bases between them. From germline, CDR1 is KGHSH and CDR2 LQKENI. This CDR3 region has 11 residues. The CDR3 bases are TGTGCCAGCTCACCACAGGAGGAGCAGTTCTTC. This gives the protein CASSPQEEQFF.

The chain carries TRBV2 and TRBJ2-7, with 8 bases aligning to TRBD1. The CDR3 spans 16 residues. The germline CDR1 and CDR2 sequences are SNHLY and FYNNEI. The V gene end was trimmed by 4 bases and the J gene end by 0 bases; junction bases not matched to a gene: 8. The CDR3 nucleotides are TGTGCCAGCAGTGTGGGGGACAGGACTACCTCCTACGAGCAGTACTTC. Translated: CASSVGDRTTSYEQYF. Full variable domain (rest looked up from reference TRBV2 and TRBJ2-7): EPEVTQTPSHQVTQMGQEVILRCVPISNHLYFYWYRQILGQKVEFLVSFYNNEISEKSEIFDDQFSVERPDGSNFTLKIRSTKLEDSAMYFCASSVGDRTTSYEQYFGPGTRLTVT.

The rearrangement uses TRBV11-1 and TRBJ2-3; the D is unclear. CDR3 length: 15 amino acids. V lost 5 bases and J 5 bases, leaving 17 bases between the germline ends. The germline CDR1 and CDR2 sequences are SGHAT and FQDESV (reference sequence). The CDR3 DNA follows: TGTGCCAGCAGCATCACCACCGCCGGTCAAGATACGCAGTATTTT. It specifies CASSITTAGQDTQYF.

This clone came up a few times. The chain joins TRBV6-6 to TRBJ1-1; D ambiguous. The germline CDR1 and CDR2 sequences are MNHNY and SVGAGI (reference sequence). CDR3 length: 13 amino acids. V lost 2 bases and J lost 0, with 4 bases in between. In DNA form, the CDR3 reads TGTGCCAGCAGTTACAAGCTGAACACTGAAGCTTTCTTT. This encodes CASSYKLNTEAFF.

The genes are TRBV6-1 and TRBJ1-6; tentatively, D is TRBD1 (5 bases). V dropped 1 base and J dropped 7 bases, with 5 bases sitting between them. This CDR3 region has 13 residues. Per germline, CDR1 MNHNS and CDR2 SASEGT. The CDR3 DNA follows: TGTGCCAGCAGTGAAGGACAGAATTCACCCCTCCACTTT. The encoded protein is CASSEGQNSPLHF.

The chain uses TRBV6-5 and TRBJ2-3, with unresolved D. From germline, CDR1 is MNHEY and CDR2 SVGAGI. V shed 7 bases and J shed 0 bases, with 8 bases lying between them. This CDR3 comprises 13 residues. CDR3 sequence (DNA): TGTGCCAGCACAGGCCCTAGCACAGATACGCAGTATTTT. Amino acid sequence: CASTGPSTDTQYF.

This clone was seen just once. The chain has TRBV6-1 and TRBJ1-2, with a possible D match to TRBD1 (6 bases). V shed 8 bases and J shed 6 bases, with 16 bases lying between them. The CDR3 length is 13 residues. Germline CDR1 reads MNHNS; CDR2 reads SASEGT. The CDR3 region has the DNA TGTGCCAGCGTTCCCTACAGGGCCCATGGCTACACCTTC. Its translation: CASVPYRAHGYTF.

This rearrangement joins TRBV5-1 to TRBJ2-3; 10 nucleotides agree with TRBD2. The germline gives CDR1 SGHRS, CDR2 YFSETQ. The CDR3 is made up of 16 amino acids. The V segment lost 0 bases and the J segment 0 bases; nucleotides outside the gene matches: 1. The CDR3 sequence is CASSLGLAGSTDTQYF. As DNA, the CDR3 is TGCGCCAGCAGCTTGGGACTAGCGGGTAGCACAGATACGCAGTATTTT. The whole variable domain, filled in from reference TRBV5-1 and TRBJ2-3, reads KAGVTQTPRYLIKTRGQQVTLSCSPISGHRSVSWYQQTPGQGLQFLFEYFSETQRNKGNFPGRFSGRQFSNSRSEMNVSTLELGDSALYLCASSLGLAGSTDTQYFGPGTRLTVL.

CDR3 amino acids: CASSLDIQTQYF. DNA of the CDR3: TGTGCCAGCAGCTTAGATATTCAGACCCAGTACTTC. The V gene is TRBV7-9, the J gene TRBJ2-5; D not certain. V lost 1 base to trimming and J lost 6 bases, with 6 bases between them. The CDR3 covers 12 residues. CDR1 is SEHNR and CDR2 is FQNEAQ in the germline V gene (reference sequence).

This chain joins TRBV6-1 and TRBJ2-1, with 7 bases aligning to TRBD1. The CDR3 runs to 17 residues. V dropped 4 bases and J dropped 0; count of bases not matched to a gene: 9. Germline CDR1 reads MNHNS; CDR2 reads SASEGT. This CDR3 is CASSVFTGDSSYNEQFF. CDR3 DNA sequence: TGTGCCAGCAGTGTCTTTACAGGGGATAGCTCCTACAATGAGCAGTTCTTC.

The J gene is TRBJ1-4, the V gene TRBV7-5; the table's D call TRBD1 went unverified against the DNA. TRBV7-5 is noted as a pseudogene. The length of the CDR3 is 15 residues. CDR3 nucleotide sequence: TGTGTCAGAAGCCTTCGGACAGGGGTGGCTGAAAAACTGTTTTTT. Protein sequence: CVRSLRTGVAEKLFF.

V gene TRBV9 combines with J gene TRBJ2-7; the match to TRBD2 covers 10 bases. There are 15 residues in the CDR3. Germline V gives CDR1 SGDLS, CDR2 YYNGEE. V lost 0 bases and J lost 5; bases outside the gene matches: 5. The DNA for the CDR3 is TGTGCCAGCAGCGTAGGTGGAACTAGCGGGGACGAGCAGTACTTC. Amino acids: CASSVGGTSGDEQYF.

This chain links TRBV11-2 with TRBJ1-5; perhaps TRBD1 as D (5 bases). The CDR3 spans 14 residues. CDR1 and CDR2 (germline): SGHAT, FQNNGV. Trimming removed 3 bases at V and 7 bases at J, with 13 bases between. The CDR3 sequence is CASSLGLPRQPQHF. DNA for the CDR3: TGTGCCAGCAGCTTGGGGCTACCCCGCCAGCCCCAGCATTTT.

The J gene is TRBJ2-1, the V gene TRBV7-2; TRBD2 matches at 10 bases. V lost 6 bases, J lost 9 bases, and 14 bases stayed unmatched. CDR3 size: 16 residues. CDR1 SGHTA and CDR2 FQGNSA come from the germline V gene. The CDR3 DNA follows: TGTGCCAGCAGACCCCAGCGGGGGGGTCTGGTAGGTGAGCAGTTCTTC. This encodes CASRPQRGGLVGEQFF.

This chain uses TRBV10-3 with TRBJ1-5; 9 nucleotides line up with TRBD1. This CDR3 has 17 amino acids. With V trimmed by 6 bases and J by 1 base, 10 bases remained unmatched. Germline lookup yields CDR1 ENHRY and CDR2 SYGVKD. The CDR3 loop reads CAISPGQGMGSNQPQHF. In nucleotides, the CDR3 is TGTGCCATCAGCCCGGGACAGGGAATGGGGAGCAATCAGCCCCAGCATTTT.

The rearrangement joins TRBV27 to TRBJ2-2; the match to TRBD2 covers 9 bases. The germline V gene encodes CDR1 MNHEY and CDR2 SMNVEV (reference sequence). The V segment lost 8 bases and the J segment 4 bases; nucleotides outside the gene matches: 8. The CDR3 length is 15 residues. The CDR3 sequence: CASGQRGASTGELFF. Written as DNA, the CDR3 is TGTGCCAGCGGACAGCGGGGGGCATCCACCGGGGAGCTGTTTTTT.

CDR3 bases: TGTGCCAGTAGTATTCGCAGGGGTCTCGAAGCTTTCTTT. This codes for CASSIRRGLEAFF. V gene TRBV19 combines with J gene TRBJ1-1; possible D gene TRBD1, 6 bases. The CDR3 is 13 amino acids. The germline CDR1 and CDR2 sequences are LNHDA and SQIVND (reference sequence). V was trimmed by 3 bases and J by 8 bases, leaving 13 bases between them.

This chain uses TRBV29-1 with TRBJ1-1; possibly TRBD1 for D (5 bases). Trimming took 4 bases from V and 10 from J, leaving 16 bases between them. The CDR3 covers 12 residues. Germline V gives CDR1 SQVTM, CDR2 ANQGSEA. CDR3 residues: CSVVWDRGTAFF. In DNA, the CDR3 is TGCAGCGTTGTTTGGGACCGGGGGACAGCTTTCTTT.

V gene TRBV6-1 combines with J gene TRBJ1-3; D unclear. V gave up 3 bases and J gave up 0 bases, with 21 bases separating them. This CDR3 comprises 19 residues. The germline CDR1 and CDR2 sequences are MNHNS and SASEGT. CDR3 in DNA: TGTGCCAGCAGTGATCCGGAGGGAGGGCTCTCTCTCTCTGGAAACACCATATATTTT. Translated, it gives CASSDPEGGLSLSGNTIYF.

The chain has TRBV9 and TRBJ2-5, with D unresolved. The CDR3 consists of 14 residues. Germline V gene data show CDR1 as SGDLS and CDR2 as YYNGEE. V was trimmed by 1 base and J by 1 base, leaving 8 bases between them. The CDR3 nucleotides read TGTGCCAGCAGCGTACAGCTAGGCCAAGAGACCCAGTACTTC. Encoded protein: CASSVQLGQETQYF.

This chain joins TRBV30 and TRBJ2-3; TRBD2 matches at 8 bases. The germline V gene has CDR1 GTSNPN and CDR2 SVGIG (reference sequence). Trimming at V came to 2 bases and at J to 1 base, leaving 8 bases not matched to a gene. This CDR3 is 16 amino acids long. DNA for the CDR3: TGTGCCTGGAGTCACCCGACTAGCGAGCGCACAGATACGCAGTATTTT. It translates to CAWSHPTSERTDTQYF.

This chain connects TRBV7-8 to TRBJ2-3; 14 bases agree with TRBD2. This CDR3 has 19 residues. J gave up 3 bases and V 3 bases, and 11 bases lay outside the gene matches. CDR1 is SGHVS, CDR2 FQNEAQ, per germline. CDR3 in DNA: TGTGCCAGCAGCTTCGGACTAGCGGGGGGAAGAGGGAAAACAGATACGCAGTATTTT. Translating gives CASSFGLAGGRGKTDTQYF.

This chain joins TRBV10-3 and TRBJ2-7, with 7 bases aligning to TRBD1. The CDR3 is made up of 14 amino acids. Per the germline V gene, CDR1 is ENHRY and CDR2 is SYGVKD. Trimming removed 10 bases from V and 6 bases from J; junction bases left unmatched: 15. CDR3 loop: CATALTGQASEQYF. CDR3 DNA: TGTGCCACCGCCCTCACCGGACAGGCCTCCGAGCAGTACTTC.